Here is one T cell receptor (beta chain) with its context. Its matching antigen is unknown. Time point defined: persistent/refractory GD, antithyroid drugs over 5 years with positive TRAb. Making the TCR library involved RNA that had been extracted from PBMCs. Peripheral blood, at about 10 milliliters, went into EDTA tubes. The data stem from a study of regulatory T cells in long-lasting Graves disease. Study-level results: Persistent Graves' patients had lower TCR diversity than newly diagnosed ones. Under persistent disease, TRBV28, TRBJ1-2 and TRBJ2-5 were used preferentially.

Assembly of TCR beta libraries relied on iRepertoire HTBI primers together with Arm-PCR of CDR3 regions. A single record per CDR3 protein comes from TCRdb applying MiXCR to the multiplex PCR reads. The sample has 650,000 to 700,000 distinct CDR3 sequences; around 30% are singletons. Trimming stripped 0 bases from V and 1 base from J, with 10 bases between. The germline CDR1 and CDR2 sequences are SGHRS and YFSETQ. The CDR3 extends over 15 amino acids. The sequences come from peripheral blood mononuclear cells (PBMCs), collected when the disease was refractory, from a patient treated with antithyroid drugs. This clonotype was obtained from a female donor with Graves disease. The chain carries TRBV5-1 and TRBJ1-1; D possibly corresponds to TRBD1 (5 bases). The CDR3 nucleotides are TGCGCCAGCAGCTTGGGTTGGGGGAGGAACACTGAAGCTTTCTTT. Amino acids: CASSLGWGRNTEAFF.